What follows describes a single TCR beta chain. These data come from a study of blood T cell repertoires in COVID-19. Study overall: The United States, Italy and Spain provided the acute and convalescent COVID-19 samples.

Methods used by the authors: Reference gene primer amplification gave estimated nucleated cell counts. Sequencing used immunoSEQ multiplex PCR; TCRdb keeps in-frame clones, though not all of them. V and J calls and clone size are copied from that table; D and trimming were computed from the DNA. In the table there are 200,000 to 250,000 clones, roughly 83% of which are singletons. Unmatched junction bases numbered 13, after V lost 6 bases and J lost 1 base. The CDR3 loop spans 17 amino acids. CDR1 is MDHEN and CDR2 is SYDVKM in the germline V gene. The chain couples TRBV28 to TRBJ1-1; TRBD1 aligns across 8 bases. The sample consisted of peripheral blood. The TCR originated in a woman in her fifties or sixties with acute or convalescent COVID-19. The CDR3 loop is CASRYQGAVVWNTEAFF. The CDR3 DNA follows: TGTGCCAGCAGATACCAGGGGGCGGTTGTTTGGAACACTGAAGCTTTCTTT. Using reference TRBV28 and TRBJ1-1 for the parts outside the CDR3, the full variable domain is DVKVTQSSRYLVKRTGEKVFLECVQDMDHENMFWYRQDPGLGLRLIYFSYDVKMKEKGDIPEGYSVSREKKERFSLILESASTNQTSMYLCASRYQGAVVWNTEAFFGQGTRLTVV.